What follows are 30 T cell receptor beta chains derived from one specimen sequenced in a study of T cell responses to AZD1222 COVID-19 vaccine. Assay: immunoSEQ multiplex PCR; the TCRdb copy retains only in-frame clones and omits some. The sample consists of about 150,000 clones, approximately 89% of them appearing once. Sample: peripheral blood, taken 28 days after the second AZD1222 dose. Every receptor here comes from an adult who received the AZD1222 COVID-19 vaccine.

The CDR3 DNA sequence: TGTGCCAGTAGTCCAGGGGGGAGCTACAATGAGCAGTTCTTC. This encodes CASSPGGSYNEQFF. The rearrangement links TRBV19 to TRBJ2-1, with D tentatively TRBD1 (7 bases). V was pared by 5 bases and J by 3 bases, with 11 bases between. This CDR3 comprises 14 residues. Germline CDR1 reads LNHDA; CDR2 reads SQIVND (reference sequence).

The V gene is TRBV4-3, the J gene TRBJ1-4; D remains unclear. This CDR3 is built from 15 residues. CDR1 is LGHNA, CDR2 YSLEER, per germline. The V end was cut by 2 bases, the J end by 0 bases, with 7 bases between. The CDR3 region has the DNA TGCGCCAGCAGCCAACAGGCCACAACTAATGAAAAACTGTTTTTT. It translates to CASSQQATTNEKLFF.

The chain carries TRBV7-8 and TRBJ2-7, with 10 bases lining up with TRBD1. Germline values: CDR1 SGHVS, CDR2 FQNEAQ. The CDR3 sequence is 14 residues long. J was trimmed by 3 bases and V by 5 bases; bases with no gene match: 4. The DNA for the CDR3 is TGTGCCAGCAGCAGGACAGGGGGAATCTACGAGCAGTACTTC. This translates into CASSRTGGIYEQYF. Supplemented by reference TRBV7-8 and TRBJ2-7, the full variable domain reads GAGVSQSPRYKVAKRGQDVALRCDPISGHVSLFWYQQALGQGPEFLTYFQNEAQLDKSGLPSDRFFAERPEGSVSTLKIQRTQQEDSAVYLCASSRTGGIYEQYFGPGTRLTVT.

Here the CDR3 reads CASSLRGPRYEQYF. The CDR3, as DNA: TGTGCCAGCAGCTTAAGGGGACCCCGGTACGAGCAGTACTTC. The chain combines TRBV11-2 with TRBJ2-7; D could derive from TRBD1 or TRBD2 (5 bases each). Germline CDR1 and CDR2: SGHAT and FQNNGV. Trimming cost V 2 bases and J 4 bases, with 12 bases left between them. The CDR3 is 14 residues long.

V is TRBV15 and J is TRBJ1-1; TRBD1 matches 7 bases. This CDR3 has 15 residues. J gave up 0 bases and V 2 bases, and 3 bases lay outside the gene matches. Germline V gene sequence: CDR1 LNHNV, CDR2 YYDKDF (reference sequence). The CDR3 sequence: CATSRSGTVNTEAFF. The CDR3 nucleotides are TGTGCCACCAGCAGAAGCGGGACAGTGAACACTGAAGCTTTCTTT.

In DNA form, the CDR3 reads TGTGCCAGCAGAGCAGGGGGCCGTGGCTACACCTTC. Its protein product is CASRAGGRGYTF. The chain links TRBV27 to TRBJ1-2, with TRBD1 matching 8 bases. The CDR3 runs to 12 residues. The ends lost 6 bases at V and 7 bases at J; junction bases unmatched: 4. The germline gives CDR1 MNHEY, CDR2 SMNVEV (reference sequence).

The chain employs TRBV19 and TRBJ2-2; D is unresolved. Per the germline V gene, CDR1 is LNHDA and CDR2 is SQIVND (reference sequence). V lost 6 bases to trimming and J lost 7 bases, with 9 bases between them. The CDR3 is 12 amino acids. CDR3 DNA: TGTGCCAGTAGCGGGTTCGGCGGGGAGCTGTTTTTT. Its protein is CASSGFGGELFF.

The V call is TRBV29-1, the J call TRBJ1-1, with 7 bases lining up with TRBD1. The CDR3 spans 13 residues. After removal of 6 bases from V and 2 bases from J, the junction contained 6 bases not matched to a gene. The germline V gene encodes CDR1 SQVTM and CDR2 ANQGSEA. The CDR3 sequence is CSVTTGVNTEAFF. In nucleotides, the CDR3 is TGCAGCGTAACTACAGGGGTTAACACTGAAGCTTTCTTT.

This chain links TRBV20-1 with TRBJ1-2, with D perhaps TRBD1 (6 bases). Deletions cut 3 bases from V and 4 bases from J, with 15 bases between. Germline V gives CDR1 DFQATT, CDR2 SNEGSKA (reference sequence). This CDR3 is built from 14 residues. DNA for the CDR3: TGCAGTGCTAGTTCGCGGGGGCAGAGCTATGGCTACACCTTC. Encoded protein: CSASSRGQSYGYTF.

The table lists this clone with a count of one. The J gene is TRBJ1-2, the V gene TRBV4-2; 8 positions agree with TRBD1. V was clipped by 0 bases and J by 4 bases; unmatched bases: 4. The germline gives CDR1 LGHNA, CDR2 YNFKEQ. CDR3 length: 15 residues. Here the CDR3 reads CASSQDSGGPYGYTF. CDR3 bases: TGTGCCAGCAGCCAAGACTCAGGGGGCCCCTATGGCTACACCTTC.

The chain has TRBV9 and TRBJ1-6; D remains unclear. V shed 3 bases and J shed 8 bases, with 12 bases lying between them. CDR1 and CDR2 (germline): SGDLS, YYNGEE. The CDR3 extends over 14 amino acids. CDR3 sequence (DNA): TGTGCCAGCAGCGGGAGGGTAACGGATTCACCCCTCCACTTT. This translates into CASSGRVTDSPLHF. Full variable domain (rest looked up from reference TRBV9 and TRBJ1-6): DSGVTQTPKHLITATGQRVTLRCSPRSGDLSVYWYQQSLDQGLQFLIQYYNGEERAKGNILERFSAQQFPDLHSELNLSSLELGDSALYFCASSGRVTDSPLHFGNGTRLTVT.

The V call is TRBV12-3 or TRBV12-4, the J call TRBJ2-3; no clear D. Between the trimmed V and J ends, which lost 2 bases and 4 bases, there was a span of 7 bases. The CDR3 sequence is 13 residues long. The DNA of the CDR3 is TGTGCCAGCAGTTTATCGTCCTCAGATACGCAGTATTTT. Protein sequence: CASSLSSSDTQYF.

The gene calls are TRBV4-1 and TRBJ2-7, with a tentative D call TRBD2 (6 bases). The V and J ends lost 5 bases and 1 base respectively, with 12 bases between them. CDR3 size: 14 residues. Germline CDR1 MGHRA, CDR2 YSYEKL. CDR3 protein: CASSTTSYSYEQYF. The CDR3, as DNA: TGCGCCAGCAGCACGACTAGTTATTCCTACGAGCAGTACTTC.

The chain employs TRBV6-5 and TRBJ1-5; tentative D call: TRBD1 (5 bases). The CDR3 sequence is 15 residues long. Per the germline V gene, CDR1 is MNHEY and CDR2 is SVGAGI. Trimming removed 6 bases at V and 4 bases at J, with 16 bases between. This chain's CDR3 is CASSLDTGGNQPQHF. CDR3 sequence (DNA): TGTGCCAGCAGCCTGGACACTGGGGGGAATCAGCCCCAGCATTTT.

The rearrangement links TRBV6-5 to TRBJ1-4, with D tentatively TRBD1 (6 bases). Germline V gene sequence: CDR1 MNHEY, CDR2 SVGAGI. Trimming took 11 bases from V and 8 from J, leaving 18 bases between them. The CDR3 consists of 13 residues. DNA of the CDR3: TGTGCCTACCATAGGGGGAAGTGGGAAAAACTGTTTTTT. It encodes CAYHRGKWEKLFF.

The gene calls are TRBV10-1 and TRBJ2-7, with 7 bases fitting TRBD1. Looked up from germline, CDR1 is WNHNN and CDR2 is SYGVQD (reference sequence). This CDR3 is built from 13 residues. V was pared by 4 bases and J by 4 bases, with 4 bases of the junction left unmatched. The CDR3 region has the DNA TGCGCCAGCAGTGGCCCAGGGGGTTACGAGCAGTACTTC. Translating gives CASSGPGGYEQYF.

The chain joins TRBV11-2 to TRBJ1-1, with unresolved D. The V gene's germline CDR1 is SGHAT and CDR2 FQNNGV. The CDR3 has 14 residues. Trimming stripped 0 bases from V and 5 bases from J, with 10 bases between. The CDR3 loop reads CASSLEGGKTEAFF. In DNA form, the CDR3 reads TGTGCCAGCAGCTTAGAAGGTGGGAAAACTGAAGCTTTCTTT. The variable domain in full, with the rest retrieved from reference TRBV11-2 and TRBJ1-1, is EAGVAQSPRYKIIEKRQSVAFWCNPISGHATLYWYQQILGQGPKLLIQFQNNGVVDDSQLPKDRFSAERLKGVDSTLKIQPAKLEDSAVYLCASSLEGGKTEAFFGQGTRLTVV.

The rearrangement uses TRBV28 and TRBJ2-1, with 10 nucleotides matching TRBD2. J was trimmed by 7 bases and V by 3 bases; bases with no gene match: 15. The CDR3 sequence is 18 residues long. Germline CDR1 is MDHEN and CDR2 is SYDVKM. In DNA form, the CDR3 reads TGTGCCAGCAGTTTCCCGCGTATGTGGACTAGCGGAACGAATGAGCAGTTCTTC. It codes for CASSFPRMWTSGTNEQFF.

The J gene is TRBJ1-5, the V gene TRBV7-2; D remains unclear. CDR1 is SGHTA and CDR2 is FQGNSA in the germline V gene. Trimming took off 1 base at V and 5 bases at J, with 9 bases between the two ends. The CDR3 extends over 14 amino acids. As DNA, the CDR3 is TGTGCCAGCAGCTTAGACGGGGTGGATCAGCCCCAGCATTTT. This translates into CASSLDGVDQPQHF.

The rearrangement joins TRBV7-2 to TRBJ1-1, with 9 positions matching TRBD1. V shed 1 base and J 6 bases; nucleotides not matched to a gene: 3. The CDR3 runs to 14 residues. Germline V lookup: CDR1 SGHTA, CDR2 FQGNSA. The CDR3, as DNA: TGTGCCAGCAGCTTAGACAGGGGGCTCCCTGAAGCTTTCTTT. Its protein is CASSLDRGLPEAFF.

The chain is built from TRBV19 and TRBJ2-4; D is possibly TRBD1 or TRBD2 (5 bases each). The CDR3 runs 16 residues. CDR1 and CDR2 (germline): LNHDA, SQIVND (reference sequence). The germline V and J ends were trimmed by 7 bases and 0 bases, with 16 bases remaining between them. The CDR3 DNA is TGTGCCAGTACTCTGGGACGGATGCTAGCCAAAAACATTCAGTACTTC. It is translated as CASTLGRMLAKNIQYF.

The chain combines TRBV7-2 with TRBJ1-2; no clear D gene. Trimming took off 4 bases at V and 5 bases at J, with 11 bases between the two ends. The CDR3 sequence is 13 residues long. The germline V gene encodes CDR1 SGHTA and CDR2 FQGNSA. The CDR3 DNA is TGTGCCAGCAGCTCCGGGCACGGTTATGGCTACACCTTC. This sequence encodes CASSSGHGYGYTF.

The table lists this clone with a count of one. This chain links TRBV6-5 with TRBJ1-5; TRBD1 is a possible D gene (6 bases). The CDR3 has 11 residues. V was cut by 7 bases and J by 9 bases, with 10 bases left in between. Germline V gene sequence: CDR1 MNHEY, CDR2 SVGAGI. CDR3 loop: CASIGGGPQHF. The CDR3 DNA is TGTGCCAGCATTGGAGGGGGGCCCCAGCATTTT.

This chain joins TRBV10-3 and TRBJ1-1; no firm D call. Germline V CDR1 and CDR2: ENHRY, SYGVKD. V lost 3 bases and J lost 2, with 7 bases in between. The CDR3 contains 13 residues. The CDR3 DNA follows: TGTGCCATCAGTGAACAGCAAAACACTGAAGCTTTCTTT. This encodes CAISEQQNTEAFF.

This clone was picked up one time. The V gene is TRBV7-9, the J gene TRBJ1-6; D call uncertain. Per the germline V gene, CDR1 is SEHNR and CDR2 is FQNEAQ (reference sequence). With 1 base removed from V and 9 bases from J, the gap between germline ends came to 4 bases. The CDR3 covers 12 residues. CDR3 in amino acids: CASSLDGSPLHF. CDR3 sequence (DNA): TGTGCCAGCAGCTTAGACGGTTCACCCCTCCACTTT.

This clone has a single count. The gene calls are TRBV6-2 or TRBV6-3 and TRBJ1-2; maybe TRBD1 (6 bases). Trimming left V 5 bases short and J 4 bases short, with 14 bases between. The CDR3 loop spans 14 amino acids. Germline assignment: CDR1 MNHEY and CDR2 SVGEGT. CDR3 sequence (DNA): TGTGCCAGCAGTGACAGGAATAGGGTCTATGGCTACACCTTC. Residues: CASSDRNRVYGYTF.

The CDR3 region has the DNA TGTGCCAGCAGTTTACTCCGGGACAGGTTGTCTGAAGCTTTCTTT. Its protein product is CASSLLRDRLSEAFF. The chain has TRBV27 and TRBJ1-1; 8 bases are shared with TRBD1. CDR3 length: 15 amino acids. V shed 2 bases, J shed 6 bases, and the junction held 8 bases outside the gene matches. Germline V lookup: CDR1 MNHEY, CDR2 SMNVEV (reference sequence).

J is TRBJ2-7 and V is TRBV20-1, with 11 nucleotides matching TRBD2. There are 14 residues in the CDR3. V lost 3 bases and J lost 4; bases outside the gene matches: 5. Germline values: CDR1 DFQATT, CDR2 SNEGSKA (reference sequence). CDR3 residues: CSASVAGGPYEQYF. The CDR3, as DNA: TGCAGTGCTAGTGTAGCGGGAGGGCCTTACGAGCAGTACTTC.

The rearrangement links TRBV7-8 to TRBJ1-3; D is possibly TRBD1 (5 bases). CDR3 size: 15 residues. Germline V gene data show CDR1 as SGHVS and CDR2 as FQNEAQ. Deletions cut 0 bases from V and 3 bases from J, with 9 bases between. The CDR3 loop is CASSLAGESGNTIYF. CDR3 in DNA: TGTGCCAGCAGCTTAGCAGGGGAAAGTGGAAACACCATATATTTT. The variable domain in full, with the rest retrieved from reference TRBV7-8 and TRBJ1-3, is GAGVSQSPRYKVAKRGQDVALRCDPISGHVSLFWYQQALGQGPEFLTYFQNEAQLDKSGLPSDRFFAERPEGSVSTLKIQRTQQEDSAVYLCASSLAGESGNTIYFGEGSWLTVV.

DNA for the CDR3: TGTGCCAGCAGAACAACAGGGGGGAAGACCCAGTACTTC. It specifies CASRTTGGKTQYF. The chain joins TRBV28 to TRBJ2-5; the match to TRBD1 covers 8 bases. Germline V CDR1 and CDR2: MDHEN, SYDVKM. With 6 bases clipped from V and 6 bases from J, the junction kept 6 bases outside the gene matches. The CDR3 length is 13 residues.